This TCR beta chain was sequenced in a study of response to subunit inactivated influenza vaccine listed by TCRdb under 2018. For the study in its entirety: To follow how T cells responded to a trivalent subunit inactivated influenza vaccine, the researchers relied on deep quantitative profiling of the T cell receptor repertoire.

The germline V gene (reference sequence) yields DFQATT for CDR1 and SNEGSKA for CDR2. Its CDR3 holds 13 amino acids, cysteine through phenylalanine. The entry retains the CDR3 DNA only, 39 bases that are in frame from base 1. V and J lose 0 bases and 6 bases, and a span of 12 bases separates them. Library prep was done by RT-PCR. The sequencer was an Illumina HiSeq 2500. TCRdb handled the public reads itself, with Q25 trimming in fastp and clone calling in MiXCR, and kept productive beta chains. Identical CDR3 protein sequences are pooled into one entry, listed with their most common genes and DNA. The sample includes 450,000 to 600,000 distinct CDR3 sequences, with 6.5% to 8% observed a single time. Around 13% of the sample is held by the ten biggest clonotypes. This clonotype was seen a few times. Its cognate antigen has yet to be identified. No base qualities exist here, and no much larger clone lies one base off it.

Broad study findings and their caveats: According to the authors, only a limited number of new T cells may be recruited by each seasonal influenza vaccination.

This receptor was obtained from a man aged 50-75 years who received an inactivated influenza vaccine. Donor details come from another sample of the same person, matched by shared clones. The sequence links TRBV20-1 to TRBJ2-7; tentative D gene TRBD1, with 8 bases matching. Specimen: PBMCs from blood, collected 23 months after vaccination. The encoded CDR3 is CSARDHRGGEQYF. The DNA reads TGCAGTGCTAGAGATCACAGGGGGGGCGAGCAGTACTTC.